This T cell receptor (beta chain) stems from a study of T cells in Graves' hyperthyroidism and ophthalmopathy. Overall study results and limits: It was a median approximately 6 months before onset that the model predicted ophthalmopathy.

The table lists this clonotype with many counts. Its antigen is undetermined. The TCR beta CDR3 regions underwent amplification using RNA transcripts as the source. TCR CDR3 regions were first amplified by RT-PCR with HTBI primers. One entry per CDR3 protein results from TCRdb running MiXCR on the multiplex PCR reads. The sample has 550,000 to 850,000 distinct CDR3 sequences; around a sixth are singletons. The sequenced sample consisted of blood. The TCR sequence derives from a woman in her forties or fifties with Graves' hyperthyroidism that later progressed to Graves' ophthalmopathy.

The CDR3 loop is CASSLDRGGYNQPQHF. For the CDR3, the DNA is TGTGCCAGCAGCTTAGACCGGGGGGGGTACAATCAGCCCCAGCATTTT. The V gene is TRBV7-8, the J gene TRBJ1-5; TRBD1 is a possible D gene (5 bases). V lost 1 base and J lost 3, with 13 bases in between. Germline V gene data show CDR1 as SGHVS and CDR2 as FQNEAQ. CDR3 length: 16 residues.